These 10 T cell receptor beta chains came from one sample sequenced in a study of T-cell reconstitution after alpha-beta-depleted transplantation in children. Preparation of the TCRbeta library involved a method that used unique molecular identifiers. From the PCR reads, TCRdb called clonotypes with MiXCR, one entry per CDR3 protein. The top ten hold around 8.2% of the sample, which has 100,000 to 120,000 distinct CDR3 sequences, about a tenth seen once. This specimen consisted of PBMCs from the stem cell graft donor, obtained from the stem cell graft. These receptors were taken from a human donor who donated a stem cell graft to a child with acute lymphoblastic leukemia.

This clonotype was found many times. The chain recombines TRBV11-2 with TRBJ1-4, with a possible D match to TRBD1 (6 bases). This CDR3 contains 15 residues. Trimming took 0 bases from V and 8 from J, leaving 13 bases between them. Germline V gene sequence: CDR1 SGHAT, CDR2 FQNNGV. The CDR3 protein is CASSLETGAGEKLFF. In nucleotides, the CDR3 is TGTGCCAGCAGCTTAGAAACGGGGGCTGGGGAAAAACTGTTTTTT.

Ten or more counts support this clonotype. The CDR3 region has the DNA TGTGCCAGCAGCTTATCCCGAGGGAGGCAGACCCAGTACTTC. This sequence encodes CASSLSRGRQTQYF. The rearrangement joins TRBV7-2 to TRBJ2-5, with a tentative D call TRBD2 (6 bases). V lost 2 bases, J lost 6 bases, and 13 bases lay in between. The CDR3 length is 14 residues. Germline CDR1 reads SGHTA; CDR2 reads FQGNSA.

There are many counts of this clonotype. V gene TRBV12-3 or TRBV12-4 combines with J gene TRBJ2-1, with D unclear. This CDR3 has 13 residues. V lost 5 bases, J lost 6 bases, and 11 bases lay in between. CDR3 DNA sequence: TGTGCCAGCAGTAAGTTTAAAGGCAATGAGCAGTTCTTC. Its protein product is CASSKFKGNEQFF.

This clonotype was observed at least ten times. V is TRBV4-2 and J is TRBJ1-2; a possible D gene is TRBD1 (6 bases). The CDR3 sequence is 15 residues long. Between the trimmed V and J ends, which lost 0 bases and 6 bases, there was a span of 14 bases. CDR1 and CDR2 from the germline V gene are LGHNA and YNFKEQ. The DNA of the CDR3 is TGTGCCAGCAGCCAAGATCGACAGGCGGATCATGGCTACACCTTC. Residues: CASSQDRQADHGYTF.

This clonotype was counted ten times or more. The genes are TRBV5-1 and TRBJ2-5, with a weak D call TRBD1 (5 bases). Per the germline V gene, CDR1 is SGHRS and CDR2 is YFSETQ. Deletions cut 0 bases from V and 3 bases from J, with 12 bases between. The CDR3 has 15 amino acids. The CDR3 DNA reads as TGCGCCAGCAGCTTGGAATCGGTCAGGGAAGAGACCCAGTACTTC. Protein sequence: CASSLESVREETQYF.

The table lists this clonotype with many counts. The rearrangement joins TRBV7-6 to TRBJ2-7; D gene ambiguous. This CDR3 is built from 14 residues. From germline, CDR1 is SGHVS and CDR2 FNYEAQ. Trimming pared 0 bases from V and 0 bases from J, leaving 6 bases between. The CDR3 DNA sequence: TGTGCCAGCAGCTTAGCCCCTCGCTCCTACGAGCAGTACTTC. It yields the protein CASSLAPRSYEQYF.

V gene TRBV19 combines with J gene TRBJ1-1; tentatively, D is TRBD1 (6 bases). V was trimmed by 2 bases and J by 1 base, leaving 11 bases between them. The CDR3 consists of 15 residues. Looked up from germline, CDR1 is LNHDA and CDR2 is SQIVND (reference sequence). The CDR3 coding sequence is TGTGCCAGTAGTATATGGCAGGGGTCGAACACTGAAGCTTTCTTT. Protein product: CASSIWQGSNTEAFF.

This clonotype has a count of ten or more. The CDR3 sequence is CASSLDPTGPRETQYF. The CDR3 DNA reads TGTGCCAGCAGCTTGGATCCGACAGGGCCGAGGGAGACCCAGTACTTC. The gene calls are TRBV5-5 and TRBJ2-5, with 7 positions matching TRBD1. With 0 bases clipped from V and 5 bases from J, the junction kept 10 bases outside the gene matches. The CDR3 has 16 residues. In germline, CDR1 is SGHKS, CDR2 YYEKEE (reference sequence).

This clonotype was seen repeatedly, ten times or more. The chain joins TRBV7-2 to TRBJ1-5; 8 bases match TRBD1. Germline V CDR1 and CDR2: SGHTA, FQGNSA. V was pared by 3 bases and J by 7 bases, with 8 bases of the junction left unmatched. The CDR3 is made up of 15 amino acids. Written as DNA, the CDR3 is TGTGCCAGCAGCTTGTTTCCAGGGGGCGAACAGCCCCAGCATTTT. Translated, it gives CASSLFPGGEQPQHF.

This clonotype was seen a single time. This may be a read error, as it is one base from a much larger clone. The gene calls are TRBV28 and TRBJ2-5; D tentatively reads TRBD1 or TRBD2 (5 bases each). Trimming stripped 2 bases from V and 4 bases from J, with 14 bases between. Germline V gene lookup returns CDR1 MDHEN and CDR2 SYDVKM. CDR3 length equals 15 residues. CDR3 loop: CASSLGGGRLETQYF. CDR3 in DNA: TGTGCCAGCAGTTTAGGGGGTGGGAGATTAGAGACCCAGTACTTC.